Sequencing of this TCR beta chain was carried out in a study of control samples from healthy donors and cancer patients. TCRdb keeps only in-frame clones here, not all; method: immunoSEQ multiplex PCR. Seen here are about 130,000 clones, roughly 90% observed once, and the top ten hold approximately 2%. This CDR3 region has 14 residues. V was cut by 5 bases and J by 5 bases, with 13 bases left in between. Germline V gene sequence: CDR1 SNHLY, CDR2 FYNNEI. This TCR came from a woman in her fifties or sixties in good health. The rearrangement uses TRBV2 and TRBJ1-5; tentative D call: TRBD1 (6 bases). The sample taken for sequencing was blood. The CDR3 protein is CASSSRTVDQPQHF. CDR3 nucleotide sequence: TGTGCCAGCAGTTCCCGGACAGTCGATCAGCCCCAGCATTTT.